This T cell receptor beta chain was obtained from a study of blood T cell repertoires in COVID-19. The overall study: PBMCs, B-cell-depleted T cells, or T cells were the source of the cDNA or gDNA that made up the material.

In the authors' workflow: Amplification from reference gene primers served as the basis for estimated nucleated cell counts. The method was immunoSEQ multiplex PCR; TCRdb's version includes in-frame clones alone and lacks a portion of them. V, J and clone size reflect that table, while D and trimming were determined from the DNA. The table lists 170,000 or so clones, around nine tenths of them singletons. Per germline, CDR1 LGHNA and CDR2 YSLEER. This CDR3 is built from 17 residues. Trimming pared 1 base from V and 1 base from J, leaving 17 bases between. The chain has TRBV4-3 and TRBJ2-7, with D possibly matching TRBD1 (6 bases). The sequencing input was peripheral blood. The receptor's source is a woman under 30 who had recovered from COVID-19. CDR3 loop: CASSQVLRSGESYEQYF. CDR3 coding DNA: TGCGCCAGCAGCCAAGTGTTGCGGTCAGGGGAGTCCTACGAGCAGTACTTC.